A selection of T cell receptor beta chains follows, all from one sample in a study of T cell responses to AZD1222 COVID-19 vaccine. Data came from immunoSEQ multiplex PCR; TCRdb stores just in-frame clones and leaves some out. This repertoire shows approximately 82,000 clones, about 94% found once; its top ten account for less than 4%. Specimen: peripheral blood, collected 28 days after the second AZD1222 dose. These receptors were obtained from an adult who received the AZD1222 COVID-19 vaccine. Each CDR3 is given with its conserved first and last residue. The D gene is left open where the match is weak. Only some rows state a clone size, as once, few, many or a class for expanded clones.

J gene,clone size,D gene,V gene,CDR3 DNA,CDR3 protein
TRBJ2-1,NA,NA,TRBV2,TGTGCCAGCAGTGAAGCATTTTACAATGAGCAGTTCTTC,CASSEAFYNEQFF
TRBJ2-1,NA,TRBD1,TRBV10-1,TGCGCCAGCAGTGGGCCTGCGGGACAGGGTTTAAATGAGCAGTTCTTC,CASSGPAGQGLNEQFF
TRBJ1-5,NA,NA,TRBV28,TGTGCCAGCAGTTCCTCGGGACGGGGAAATCAGCCCCAGCATTTT,CASSSSGRGNQPQHF
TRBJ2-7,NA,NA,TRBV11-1,TGTGCCAGCAGTGGATCGGGCACCTACTCCTACGAGCAGTACTTC,CASSGSGTYSYEQYF
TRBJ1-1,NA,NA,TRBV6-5,TGTGCCAGCAGTTATCCGGGGCATGAAGCTTTCTTT,CASSYPGHEAFF
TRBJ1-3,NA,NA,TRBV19,TGTGCCAGTAGTCCTTACACGGGCTCTGGAAACACCATATATTTT,CASSPYTGSGNTIYF
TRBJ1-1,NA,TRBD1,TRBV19,TGTGCCAGTAGTATAACAGGGGCAGGGACTGAAGCTTTCTTT,CASSITGAGTEAFF
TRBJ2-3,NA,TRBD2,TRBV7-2,TGTGCCAGCAGCACCCTCGGGGGGGGTTCAGATACGCAGTATTTT,CASSTLGGGSDTQYF
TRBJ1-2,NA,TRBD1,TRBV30,TGTGCCTGGACGGGCGGGACAGTCTATGGCTACACCTTC,CAWTGGTVYGYTF
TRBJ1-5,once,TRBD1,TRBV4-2,TGTGCCAGCAGCCGCGAGACAGGGGAGAGCGCTCAGCCCCAGCATTTT,CASSRETGESAQPQHF
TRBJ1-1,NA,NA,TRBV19,TGTGCCAGTATCCCCGGAGGGGGTAAAACTGAAGCTTTCTTT,CASIPGGGKTEAFF
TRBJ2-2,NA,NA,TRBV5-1,TGCGCCAGCAGCTTAAACTATATAGGCGGGGAGCTGTTTTTT,CASSLNYIGGELFF
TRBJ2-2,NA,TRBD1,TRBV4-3,TGCGCCAGCAGCCAGGGACAGCAGGGCACCGGGGAGCTGTTTTTT,CASSQGQQGTGELFF
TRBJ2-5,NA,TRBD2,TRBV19,TGTGCCAGTAGTCCTCGAAGGACTAGCGGGGAGAAGGGGACCCAGTACTTC,CASSPRRTSGEKGTQYF
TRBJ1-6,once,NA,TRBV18,TGTGCCAGCTCAGCGGTCGGTTATGGGAATTCACCCCTCCACTTT,CASSAVGYGNSPLHF
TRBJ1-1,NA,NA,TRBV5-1,TGCGCCAGCAGCTTGGAGGGCGGGGGGCCCGGGGGCACTGAAGCTTTCTTT,CASSLEGGGPGGTEAFF
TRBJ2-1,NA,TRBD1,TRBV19,TGTGCCAGTAGTATCCAGGGGGCGCAGGGTGAGCAGTTCTTC,CASSIQGAQGEQFF
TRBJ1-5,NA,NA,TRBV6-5,TGTGCCAGCACCTCAACGGGGGGGGGACAGCCCCAGCATTTT,CASTSTGGGQPQHF
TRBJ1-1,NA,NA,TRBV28,TGTGCCAGCAGTTTATCAGGGAACACTGAAGCTTTCTTT,CASSLSGNTEAFF
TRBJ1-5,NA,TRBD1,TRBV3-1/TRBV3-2,TGTGCCAGCAGCCAAGGGACAGGACATCAGCCCCAGCATTTT,CASSQGTGHQPQHF
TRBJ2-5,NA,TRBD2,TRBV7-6,TGTGCCAGCAGCTTAGCCCCTAGCGGGGCGATCCAAGAGACCCAGTACTTC,CASSLAPSGAIQETQYF
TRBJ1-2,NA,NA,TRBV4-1,TGCGCCAGCAGCCAAGAAGCGGCCCGCCCACATGGCTACACCTTC,CASSQEAARPHGYTF
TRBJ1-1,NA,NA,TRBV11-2,TGTGCCAGCAGCTTTCTACAGATGAACACTGAAGCTTTCTTT,CASSFLQMNTEAFF
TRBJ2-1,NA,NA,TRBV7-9,TGTGCCAGCAGCTCATGGGCACAGGGCGAGCAGTTCTTC,CASSSWAQGEQFF
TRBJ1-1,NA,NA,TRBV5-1,TGCGCCAGCAACCAATCAAACACTGAAGCTTTCTTT,CASNQSNTEAFF
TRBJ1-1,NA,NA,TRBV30,TGTGCCTGGAGTGTACGGGCTATAGCTTTCTTT,CAWSVRAIAFF
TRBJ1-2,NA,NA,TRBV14,TGTGCCAGCAGCCAGCACCCCTTACAGGGCTACACCTTC,CASSQHPLQGYTF
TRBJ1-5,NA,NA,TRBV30,TGTGCCTGGAGTGTGGGGAGCAATCAGCCCCAGCATTTT,CAWSVGSNQPQHF